The 16 T cell receptor beta chains below come from one sample, sequenced in a study of OX40 agonist ivuxolimab in advanced cancers. Clones were read by immunoSEQ multiplex PCR, and TCRdb kept only the in-frame ones, dropping some. The sample contains tens of thousands of clones, 92% of which appear only once. Here the sequenced sample was CD4+ or CD8+ T cells sorted from blood, taken in a trial of the OX40 agonist ivuxolimab. Source of these receptors: an adult with an advanced solid tumor such as melanoma, head and neck, liver or kidney cancer.

The chain carries TRBV19 and TRBJ1-1; 9 bases align to TRBD1. V shed 10 bases, J shed 0 bases, and the junction held 9 bases outside the gene matches. This CDR3 spans 15 amino acids. The germline CDR1 and CDR2 sequences are LNHDA and SQIVND (reference sequence). CDR3 protein: CATVPGQGLNTEAFF. The CDR3 coding sequence is TGTGCCACGGTCCCGGGACAGGGTCTGAACACTGAAGCTTTCTTT.

The CDR3 region is CASKPNRGPQPQHF. CDR3 DNA: TGTGCCAGCAAGCCCAACAGGGGACCTCAGCCCCAGCATTTT. The rearrangement uses TRBV2 and TRBJ1-5; 7 nucleotides line up with TRBD1. Germline CDR1 is SNHLY and CDR2 is FYNNEI. Trimming cost V 7 bases and J 6 bases; bases outside gene matches: 9. This CDR3 comprises 14 residues.

The count of this clone is one. This sequence joins TRBV4-1 and TRBJ2-7; D is uncertain. Germline values: CDR1 MGHRA, CDR2 YSYEKL. CDR3 length equals 16 residues. V shed 1 base and J shed 2 bases, with 15 bases lying between them. DNA for the CDR3: TGCGCCAGCAGCCAAGGGTTAACCCTGGCAACCTACGAGCAGTACTTC. Its protein is CASSQGLTLATYEQYF.

This sequence joins TRBV5-6 and TRBJ1-5; 8 positions agree with TRBD1. Trimming cost V 0 bases and J 9 bases; bases outside gene matches: 5. This CDR3 is 14 amino acids long. Germline V gene sequence: CDR1 SGHDT, CDR2 YYEEEE. The CDR3 loop reads CASSLAGTGGPQHF. In nucleotides, the CDR3 is TGTGCCAGCAGCTTGGCTGGGACAGGAGGGCCCCAGCATTTT.

The chain couples TRBV2 to TRBJ2-7; the D gene is possibly TRBD2 (5 bases). Trimming shortened V by 6 bases and J by 0 bases, and 6 bases separated the two germline ends. The CDR3 runs 12 residues. CDR1 SNHLY and CDR2 FYNNEI come from the germline V gene. The CDR3 DNA is TGTGCCAGCAGGGGAGCCTCCTACGAGCAGTACTTC. As protein: CASRGASYEQYF. Looking up the rest from reference TRBV2 and TRBJ2-7 gives the full variable domain: EPEVTQTPSHQVTQMGQEVILRCVPISNHLYFYWYRQILGQKVEFLVSFYNNEISEKSEIFDDQFSVERPDGSNFTLKIRSTKLEDSAMYFCASRGASYEQYFGPGTRLTVT.

This clone was found once. The chain links TRBV6-6 to TRBJ1-4; tentative D call: TRBD1 (5 bases). This CDR3 contains 15 residues. V lost 2 bases and J lost 5, with 12 bases in between. Germline loops: CDR1 MNHNY, CDR2 SVGAGI (reference sequence). The CDR3 sequence is CASSYLTGFNEKLFF. CDR3 bases: TGTGCCAGCAGTTACCTAACAGGATTCAATGAAAAACTGTTTTTT.

This rearrangement joins TRBV7-9 to TRBJ1-2; 11 bases fit TRBD1. J gave up 6 bases and V 5 bases, and 11 bases lay outside the gene matches. Germline V gene data show CDR1 as SEHNR and CDR2 as FQNEAQ (reference sequence). CDR3 length: 16 amino acids. The CDR3 region has the DNA TGTGCCAGCAGCCTCCGGACAGGGGGCGCGGGGGATGGCTACACCTTC. It specifies CASSLRTGGAGDGYTF.

This chain links TRBV10-2 with TRBJ2-6, with D unclear. V dropped 7 bases and J dropped 0 bases, with 22 bases sitting between them. The length of the CDR3 is 19 residues. CDR1 and CDR2 (germline): WSHSY, SAAADI. The CDR3 nucleotides read TGCGCCAGCACCCAGCCCGGGCCCCCTGTATTCTCTGGGGCCAACGTCCTGACTTTC. Amino acids: CASTQPGPPVFSGANVLTF.

V usage is TRBV5-8 and J usage is TRBJ2-7; unclear D gene. From germline, CDR1 is SGHTS and CDR2 YDEGEE. The germline V and J ends were trimmed by 4 bases and 4 bases, with 3 bases remaining between them. The length of the CDR3 is 10 residues. The CDR3 DNA reads as TGTGCCAGCAGCCGTTACGAGCAGTACTTC. It specifies CASSRYEQYF.

The V and J genes are TRBV14 and TRBJ2-7; D is unresolved. The V gene lost 0 bases and the J gene lost 0 bases, with 6 bases spanning the gap. CDR1 SGHDN and CDR2 FVKESK come from the germline V gene. This CDR3 is 14 amino acids long. Here the CDR3 DNA reads TGTGCCAGCAGCCAAGAATACAACTCCTACGAGCAGTACTTC. Translating gives CASSQEYNSYEQYF.

The CDR3 reads CASSYSLQESGELFF. CDR3 sequence (DNA): TGCGCCAGCAGCTACTCATTACAGGAAAGCGGGGAGCTGTTTTTT. This chain links TRBV5-1 with TRBJ2-2, with D tentatively TRBD1 (5 bases). V lost 3 bases to trimming and J lost 7 bases, with 16 bases between them. Germline assignment: CDR1 SGHRS and CDR2 YFSETQ. This CDR3 region has 15 residues. Drawing the rest from reference TRBV5-1 and TRBJ2-2, the complete variable domain is KAGVTQTPRYLIKTRGQQVTLSCSPISGHRSVSWYQQTPGQGLQFLFEYFSETQRNKGNFPGRFSGRQFSNSRSEMNVSTLELGDSALYLCASSYSLQESGELFFGEGSRLTVL.

V usage is TRBV6-4 and J usage is TRBJ1-1; unclear D gene. V was trimmed by 4 bases and J by 0 bases, leaving 12 bases between them. The CDR3 totals 15 residues. Germline V CDR1 and CDR2: MRHNA, SNTAGT. CDR3 bases: TGTGCCAGCAGTGCCGAAGGCGGGCTGAACACTGAAGCTTTCTTT. Translating it yields CASSAEGGLNTEAFF.

This chain links TRBV6-1 with TRBJ2-1; 9 nucleotides match TRBD1. Per germline, CDR1 MNHNS and CDR2 SASEGT. With V trimmed by 4 bases and J by 9 bases, 7 bases remained unmatched. This CDR3 spans 14 amino acids. The CDR3 DNA sequence: TGTGCCAGCAGTGGGGACAGGGTATCCGGTGAGCAGTTCTTC. Its protein is CASSGDRVSGEQFF.

This clone was recorded only once. The genes are TRBV18 and TRBJ1-1; 11 bases align to TRBD1. Germline V lookup: CDR1 KGHSH, CDR2 LQKENI. The trim removed 3 bases at V and 0 bases at J, leaving 6 bases unmatched. The CDR3 has 17 amino acids. The CDR3, as DNA: TGTGCCAGCTCACCTTCGGACAGGGGGCGAGTGAACACTGAAGCTTTCTTT. Amino acid sequence: CASSPSDRGRVNTEAFF. Full variable domain (outside the CDR3, taken from reference TRBV18 and TRBJ1-1): NAGVMQNPRHLVRRRGQEARLRCSPMKGHSHVYWYRQLPEEGLKFMVYLQKENIIDESGMPKERFSAEFPKEGPSILRIQQVVRGDSAAYFCASSPSDRGRVNTEAFFGQGTRLTVV.

The chain links TRBV19 to TRBJ1-1; D is undetermined. This CDR3 region has 15 residues. The germline gives CDR1 LNHDA, CDR2 SQIVND (reference sequence). Trimming took off 1 base at V and 4 bases at J, with 13 bases between the two ends. The CDR3 region has the DNA TGTGCCAGTAGTATAGCTATAGGGATGGGCACTGAAGCTTTCTTT. Its protein product is CASSIAIGMGTEAFF.

This clone was picked up one time. The rearrangement uses TRBV30 and TRBJ2-7; 8 nucleotides match TRBD1. J was trimmed by 5 bases and V by 3 bases; bases with no gene match: 9. The CDR3 runs 14 residues. Germline lookup yields CDR1 GTSNPN and CDR2 SVGIG (reference sequence). CDR3 DNA sequence: TGTGCCTGGAGCCAGACGGACAGGGTCAACGAGCAGTACTTC. This encodes CAWSQTDRVNEQYF.